Listed below are T cell receptor beta chains from one sample, sequenced in a study of shared clonotypes between healthy human individuals. TCRdb keeps only in-frame clones here, not all; method: immunoSEQ multiplex PCR. The sample shows approximately 95,000 clones, under 70% of them seen only once. Sequencing was performed on memory CD8+ T cells sorted from blood. All receptors come from a man aged 25 to 40 in good health. The CDR3 runs from the conserved cysteine through the conserved F or W. The D gene is left open where the match is weak. A clone size is listed for some rows: how often the clone was seen (once, few, many), or a class if it is expanded.

>few|TRBV6-1|-|TRBJ2-5
CASRRAGIRETQYF
TGTGCCAGCAGGAGGGCAGGGATAAGAGAGACCCAGTACTTC
>-|TRBV27|-|TRBJ1-5
CASGVEGNQPQHF
TGTGCCAGTGGGGTTGAAGGCAATCAGCCCCAGCATTTT
>-|TRBV14|TRBD1|TRBJ1-1
CASSRLSGTGGTEAFF
TGTGCCAGCAGCCGCCTTTCCGGGACAGGGGGCACTGAAGCTTTCTTT
>-|TRBV7-9|-|TRBJ2-2
CASSRRGRENTGELFF
TGTGCCAGCAGCCGTAGGGGGCGGGAGAACACCGGGGAGCTGTTTTTT
>once|TRBV2|-|TRBJ2-1
CASSRTTLGSPTEQFF
TGTGCCAGCAGTCGGACTACCCTAGGGTCTCCAACTGAGCAGTTCTTC
>-|TRBV7-2|-|TRBJ1-5
CASSLVVLSNQPQHF
TGTGCCAGCAGCTTAGTGGTGCTTAGCAATCAGCCCCAGCATTTT
>-|TRBV18|-|TRBJ1-1
CASSPRPLVGEGTEAFF
TGTGCCAGCTCACCACGGCCCCTTGTAGGGGAGGGAACTGAAGCTTTCTTT
>many|TRBV13|-|TRBJ2-5
CASSPPLAGDRGETQYF
TGTGCCAGCAGCCCACCTTTAGCGGGAGACAGGGGAGAGACCCAGTACTTC
>-|TRBV30|-|TRBJ2-2
CAWSVDTNTGELFF
TGTGCCTGGAGTGTGGATACGAACACCGGGGAGCTGTTTTTT
>-|TRBV7-8|-|TRBJ2-6
CASSLVDGGTGANVLTF
TGTGCCAGCAGCTTAGTGGATGGGGGGACTGGGGCCAACGTCCTGACTTTC
>-|TRBV4-3|-|TRBJ2-1
CASSQAAGYEQFF
TGCGCCAGCAGCCAAGCGGCAGGGTACGAGCAGTTCTTC
>-|TRBV10-3|TRBD1|TRBJ1-1
CAINWDSNTEAFF
TGTGCCATCAACTGGGACAGTAACACTGAAGCTTTCTTT
>-|TRBV10-2|TRBD2|TRBJ2-1
CASSTGLAGGGSYNEQFF
TGCGCCAGCAGTACGGGACTAGCGGGAGGGGGATCCTACAATGAGCAGTTCTTC
>-|TRBV6-1|-|TRBJ2-7
CASGSFRVGSYEQYF
TGTGCCAGCGGGTCTTTCAGGGTGGGTTCCTACGAGCAGTACTTC
>-|TRBV29-1|-|TRBJ2-7
CSVSFGRGYEQYF
TGCAGCGTTTCCTTCGGGAGAGGGTACGAGCAGTACTTC
>-|TRBV6-1|TRBD2|TRBJ2-1
CASSEGSSGRAINEQFF
TGTGCCAGCAGTGAAGGGTCTAGCGGGAGGGCCATCAATGAGCAGTTCTTC
>-|TRBV7-9|-|TRBJ2-3
CASSLGLDTQYF
TGTGCCAGCAGCTTAGGGCTGGATACGCAGTATTTT
>-|TRBV7-6|TRBD2|TRBJ2-1
CATGRLAEYNEQFF
TGTGCCACGGGCAGACTAGCGGAGTACAATGAGCAGTTCTTC
>-|TRBV11-1|-|TRBJ2-7
CASSLAGVDYEQYF
TGTGCCAGCAGCTTAGCTGGCGTAGACTACGAGCAGTACTTC
>many|TRBV7-2|TRBD2|TRBJ2-1
CASSLDPAGAGNEQFF
TGTGCCAGCAGCTTAGATCCAGCGGGAGCGGGAAATGAGCAGTTCTTC
>-|TRBV15|-|TRBJ2-7
CATSRDKGLGLSYEQYF
TGTGCCACCAGCAGAGATAAAGGTTTAGGACTCTCCTACGAGCAGTACTTC
>-|TRBV11-2|TRBD1|TRBJ2-5
CASSFNRGSQETQYF
TGTGCCAGCAGCTTTAACAGGGGGTCCCAAGAGACCCAGTACTTC
>few|TRBV27|TRBD1|TRBJ2-4
CASSLSWGQWGNIQYF
TGTGCCAGCAGTTTATCGTGGGGACAGTGGGGAAACATTCAGTACTTC
>-|TRBV10-2|TRBD2|TRBJ2-7
CASSLLADSYEQYF
TGCGCCAGCAGCCTACTAGCGGATTCCTACGAGCAGTACTTC
>-|TRBV19|-|TRBJ2-1
CASSFSNEQFF
TGTGCCAGTAGTTTCAGCAATGAGCAGTTCTTC
>few|TRBV29-1|TRBD1|TRBJ1-2
CSGTGSEYGYTF
TGCAGCGGGACAGGGAGCGAATATGGCTACACCTTC
>-|TRBV28|-|TRBJ1-1
CASSLGVNTEAFF
TGTGCCAGCAGCCTTGGGGTGAACACTGAAGCTTTCTTT
>once|TRBV25-1|-|TRBJ2-1
CASSDSFERPGGNEQFF
TGTGCCAGCAGTGATTCTTTTGAGCGCCCGGGCGGCAATGAGCAGTTCTTC
>once|TRBV27|TRBD2|TRBJ2-5
CASSPGTSGEKETQYF
TGTGCCAGCAGTCCAGGGACTAGCGGGGAGAAAGAGACCCAGTACTTC
>-|TRBV7-8|-|TRBJ2-2
CASSFLGTSNTGELFF
TGTGCCAGCAGCTTCCTGGGGACTTCTAACACCGGGGAGCTGTTTTTT
>-|TRBV6-1|TRBD1|TRBJ2-5
CASSEGQGGYQETQYF
TGTGCCAGCAGTGAAGGACAAGGGGGCTACCAAGAGACCCAGTACTTC
>few|TRBV28|TRBD1|TRBJ1-5
CASLDRVHNQPQHF
TGTGCCAGCCTTGACAGGGTGCACAATCAGCCCCAGCATTTT
>-|TRBV29-1|TRBD2|TRBJ2-3
CSALLLAGAPTQYF
TGCAGCGCCCTCCTGCTAGCGGGAGCCCCCACGCAGTATTTT
>few|TRBV7-8|-|TRBJ2-7
CASSLFSRYEQYF
TGTGCCAGCAGCTTATTCAGCCGTTACGAGCAGTACTTC
>-|TRBV27|TRBD1|TRBJ2-1
CASSRHLRTGGNEQFF
TGTGCCAGCAGCCGCCATCTCCGGACAGGGGGCAATGAGCAGTTCTTC
>-|TRBV19|TRBD1|TRBJ1-5
CASGSGGQPQHF
TGTGCCAGTGGGTCAGGGGGTCAGCCCCAGCATTTT